The T cell receptor (beta chain) described here comes from a study of blood T cell repertoires in COVID-19. The wider study: T cells, B-cell-depleted T cells, or PBMCs supplied cDNA or gDNA.

The CDR3 runs 12 residues. The V gene lost 3 bases and the J gene lost 11 bases, with 12 bases spanning the gap. TCRdb keeps only in-frame clones here, not all; method: immunoSEQ multiplex PCR. Among hundreds of thousands of clones listed, approximately 88% were seen once. This receptor was taken from a woman in her thirties with acute or convalescent COVID-19. Sequencing was carried out using peripheral blood. V usage is TRBV12-3 or TRBV12-4 and J usage is TRBJ2-3, with unresolved D. The CDR3 protein is CASSFGRPGQYF. CDR3 in DNA: TGTGCCAGCAGTTTCGGTCGCCCAGGGCAGTATTTT.